This T cell receptor beta chain was recorded in a study of blood T cell repertoires in COVID-19 (dated by TCRdb to the early 2020s). Background on the whole study: Samples from collaborators originated in the United States, Italy and Spain and spanned both the acute and convalescent phases of COVID-19. The material from the prospective study consisted of cDNA or gDNA derived from T cells, B-cell-depleted T cells, or PBMCs. The repertoires were released in a freely available public database intended as a resource for research on the immune response to SARS-CoV-2. Where available, HLA class I and class II types were obtained from metadata supplied by the sample provider rather than from assay-based typing. The dataset comprised deeply sampled blood TCRbeta repertoires from subjects exposed to, actively infected with, or recovered from COVID-19. Samples were obtained from the ongoing ImmuneRACE study (first 160 participants) and from over a thousand subjects provided by 6 global collaborators. Sample metadata almost always included a de-identified subject ID, COVID-19 status, age in years and sex. Findings and caveats that apply to the study as a whole: How much clinical and demographic metadata was included differed by source and by participant, and the metadata was provided uncurated.

For CDR1 and CDR2, the germline V gene lists SGHAT and FQNNGV. Measured from the cysteine to the phenylalanine, the CDR3 is 11 residues long. Only the CDR3 region is kept as DNA, spanning 33 bases read in frame from base 1. The immunoSEQ Assay, a bias-controlled multiplex PCR, was used to amplify TCRbeta CDR3 regions from genomic DNA. Per the original workflow: The number of nucleated cells in each sample was estimated from the amplification of reference gene primers within the assay. To quantify the absolute abundance of each unique TCRbeta CDR3 rearrangement, sequence reads were collapsed and filtered. For each sample, productive Simpson clonality was calculated as the square root of Simpson's diversity index over productive rearrangements. Sourced from immuneACCESS, this table was stored by TCRdb with only in-frame sequences that have V and J called. A share of the clones is absent; for the studies checked, an unresolved V gene accounts for under half, and the remainder has no known explanation. V and J calls and clone size are given by that table; D and trimming were obtained from the DNA. In all, the sample holds roughly 150,000 clones, and roughly 87% of those were seen once. Of the sample, approximately 3.8% is held by the ten largest clones.

Worth noting for this clone: Its antigen target is currently unknown. One junction end disagrees with the germline gene, perhaps due to a read error.

Enrolling through a virtual design, the prospective study's participants ranged in age from roughly 18 to 89 years and lived across roughly 23 United States geographic areas. Cohort assignment in the prospective study relied on participant-reported clinical history from a screening survey and a study questionnaire. Exposed participants had been in contact with someone with a PCR-confirmed or clinician-diagnosed COVID-19 case within 2 weeks of study entry. Each participant in the prospective study had whole blood, serum and a nasopharyngeal or oropharyngeal swab collected by mobile phlebotomists. Participants in the prospective study had the option to provide additional blood draws and questionnaires over a roughly 2-month period. Blood samples from the prospective study were shipped frozen or at room temperature prior to DNA extraction.

Sample: PBMCs or T cells enriched from blood (not recorded which). The sequence was obtained from a woman aged 40 to 50 who had been exposed to COVID-19. The V and J segments used are TRBV11-2 and TRBJ1-1, with the D segment identity uncertain. The DNA sequence is given as TGTGCCAGCAGCTTAAGCGCATCCCTAACCTTT. Its product reads: CASSLSASLTF.